This T cell receptor beta chain was observed in a study of OX40 agonist ivuxolimab in advanced cancers. Study overall: Every 2 weeks, patients got intravenous ivuxolimab at one of six dose levels (0.01-10 mg/kg). Points from the study as a whole: In CD8+ T cells, expanded clones were on average more numerous than in CD4+.

Only in-frame clones appear in the TCRdb table, and some are missing; sequencing was by immunoSEQ multiplex PCR. The sample yields around 94,000 clones, roughly 90% seen once. Comment on this clone: Its antigen is as yet unknown.

This TCR derives from an adult with an advanced solid tumor such as melanoma, head and neck, liver or kidney cancer. The starting material was CD4+ or CD8+ T cells sorted from blood, obtained in a trial of the OX40 agonist ivuxolimab.

CDR3 sequence: CASSWRTSGGQETQYF. The CDR3 bases are TGTGCCAGCAGCTGGCGGACTAGCGGGGGTCAAGAGACCCAGTACTTC. This chain connects TRBV5-8 to TRBJ2-5; 13 bases map to TRBD2. With 3 bases clipped from V and 2 bases from J, the junction kept 4 bases outside the gene matches. Germline values: CDR1 SGHTS, CDR2 YDEGEE. The CDR3 runs to 16 residues.